These 13 T cell receptor beta chains originate from one sample sequenced in a study of blood T cell repertoires in COVID-19. The data were produced by immunoSEQ multiplex PCR, yet TCRdb's version contains in-frame clones alone and is incomplete. The sample includes 130,000 to 150,000 clones, over 70% of them seen just once. The sequenced sample consisted of peripheral blood. These TCRs come from an older woman with acute or convalescent COVID-19.

The chain joins TRBV28 to TRBJ2-2; 9 positions agree with TRBD2. The V and J ends lost 3 bases and 7 bases, in that order; junction bases with no gene match: 6. Germline loops: CDR1 MDHEN, CDR2 SYDVKM. This CDR3 has 15 amino acids. CDR3 loop: CASSFYSGSNGELFF. The CDR3 nucleotides are TGTGCCAGCAGTTTTTATAGCGGGAGTAACGGGGAGCTGTTTTTT.

The chain has TRBV7-9 and TRBJ2-3, with D possibly matching TRBD1 (6 bases). The CDR3 contains 15 residues. CDR1 SEHNR and CDR2 FQNEAQ come from the germline V gene (reference sequence). The V and J ends lost 6 bases and 4 bases respectively, with 17 bases between them. The CDR3 bases are TGTGCCAGCAGATCTATTCAGGGGACCGCAGATACGCAGTATTTT. This encodes CASRSIQGTADTQYF. Together with reference TRBV7-9 and TRBJ2-3, the CDR3 gives the full variable domain: DTGVSQNPRHKITKRGQNVTFRCDPISEHNRLYWYRQTLGQGPEFLTYFQNEAQLEKSRLLSDRFSAERPKGSFSTLEIQRTEQGDSAMYLCASRSIQGTADTQYFGPGTRLTVL.

This clone was counted a few times. This CDR3 is CASSLVGRGSAGELFF. The DNA of the CDR3 is TGTGCCAGCAGCTTAGTCGGCAGGGGATCGGCCGGGGAGCTGTTTTTT. This chain connects TRBV7-2 to TRBJ2-2, with D perhaps matching TRBD1 (6 bases). The CDR3 totals 16 residues. Germline V gene data show CDR1 as SGHTA and CDR2 as FQGNSA. Deletions cut 1 base from V and 6 bases from J, with 15 bases between.

The chain employs TRBV3-1 (or the pseudogene TRBV3-2) and TRBJ2-3, with 9 bases identical to TRBD1. The CDR3 consists of 16 residues. J gave up 4 bases and V 4 bases, and 9 bases lay outside the gene matches. Germline V gene data show CDR1 as LGHDT and CDR2 as YNNKEL (reference sequence). The CDR3 loop is CASSLRTGQGSDTQYF. In DNA form, the CDR3 reads TGTGCCAGCAGCCTTCGAACGGGACAGGGATCAGATACGCAGTATTTT.

V is TRBV28 and J is TRBJ2-7; D is unresolved. Germline CDR1 is MDHEN and CDR2 is SYDVKM. The CDR3 spans 13 residues. V lost 9 bases, J lost 6 bases, and 18 bases lay in between. CDR3 sequence: CASLRRSTGEQYF. Written as DNA, the CDR3 is TGTGCCAGTTTAAGACGGAGTACCGGCGAGCAGTACTTC.

The chain combines TRBV4-1 with TRBJ2-7, with D perhaps matching TRBD1 (6 bases). Germline-derived CDR1 and CDR2 are MGHRA and YSYEKL. Trimming stripped 5 bases from V and 2 bases from J, with 19 bases between. CDR3 size: 16 residues. The DNA for the CDR3 is TGCGCCAGCAGCGTGGCCCGGCCAGGGGAGACCTACGAGCAGTACTTC. Its protein is CASSVARPGETYEQYF.

Concerning this clone: One junction end disagrees with the germline gene, perhaps due to a read error. This chain joins TRBV12-3 or TRBV12-4 and TRBJ2-2, with D maybe TRBD1 (6 bases). The CDR3 runs to 13 residues. Here the CDR3 DNA reads TGTACCAGTCGGACAGCTAACACCGGGGAGCTGTTTTTT. It specifies CTSRTANTGELFF.

The chain recombines TRBV15 with TRBJ2-1; 9 nucleotides agree with TRBD2. Trimming at V came to 0 bases and at J to 7 bases, leaving 13 bases not matched to a gene. The CDR3 totals 18 residues. CDR1 and CDR2 from the germline V gene are LNHNV and YYDKDF (reference sequence). The CDR3 protein is CATSRDLRPSGKSNEQFF. CDR3 DNA sequence: TGTGCCACCAGCAGAGATTTAAGACCTAGCGGGAAATCTAATGAGCAGTTCTTC.

This clone appeared once. The V gene is TRBV19, the J gene TRBJ1-4, with 9 bases fitting TRBD1. V shed 8 bases and J 8 bases; nucleotides not matched to a gene: 15. The CDR3 has 16 residues. The germline V gene encodes CDR1 LNHDA and CDR2 SQIVND (reference sequence). CDR3 nucleotides: TGTGCCAGTTCTACAGGGGGCGGTTTCCAAGGAGAAAAACTGTTTTTT. This encodes CASSTGGGFQGEKLFF.

The V and J genes are TRBV2 and TRBJ2-7, with 8 positions matching TRBD1. CDR3 length equals 15 residues. The V segment lost 8 bases and the J segment 2 bases; nucleotides outside the gene matches: 11. Germline CDR1 SNHLY, CDR2 FYNNEI. The CDR3 loop is CASLDGQGKTYEQYF. The CDR3 DNA reads as TGTGCCAGCTTGGACGGACAGGGAAAGACCTACGAGCAGTACTTC.

The rearrangement links TRBV7-9 to TRBJ1-1; perhaps TRBD1 as D (5 bases). V lost 5 bases, J lost 4 bases, and 14 bases lay in between. CDR1 SEHNR and CDR2 FQNEAQ come from the germline V gene (reference sequence). The CDR3 is 14 residues long. The CDR3 region is CASSPSGAATEAFF. CDR3 coding DNA: TGTGCCAGCAGCCCTAGCGGGGCAGCCACTGAAGCTTTCTTT.

The chain joins TRBV20-1 to TRBJ2-3; D is uncertain. V lost 3 bases and J lost 2, with 9 bases in between. This CDR3 has 13 amino acids. Germline-derived CDR1 and CDR2 are DFQATT and SNEGSKA (reference sequence). CDR3 in DNA: TGCAGTGCTAGTCGCCTAACCACAGATACGCAGTATTTT. Its translation is CSASRLTTDTQYF.

The chain's CDR3 is CASSYPTGIAEAFF. The CDR3 DNA sequence: TGTGCCAGCAGTTACCCCACAGGGATAGCTGAAGCTTTCTTT. The chain couples TRBV6-6 to TRBJ1-1, with a tentative D call TRBD1 (6 bases). Trimming cost V 2 bases and J 6 bases, with 13 bases left between them. Germline values: CDR1 MNHNY, CDR2 SVGAGI (reference sequence). This CDR3 comprises 14 residues.